These 19 T cell receptor beta chains share one sample of origin, sequenced in a study of blood T cell repertoires in COVID-19. The assay was immunoSEQ multiplex PCR, and TCRdb's table has in-frame clones only and misses some. The data show 77,000 or so clones, more than 80% seen once. The specimen sequenced was peripheral blood. The receptors were sampled from an elderly man with acute or convalescent COVID-19.

This sequence joins TRBV11-2 and TRBJ2-1; 12 bases fit TRBD2. Germline values: CDR1 SGHAT, CDR2 FQNNGV. V shed 5 bases, J shed 10 bases, and the junction held 6 bases outside the gene matches. The CDR3 extends over 14 amino acids. The CDR3 coding sequence is TGTGCCAGCAGCCTTGGACTAGCGGGAAACGAGCAGTTCTTC. The encoded protein is CASSLGLAGNEQFF.

The chain links TRBV6-5 to TRBJ1-1; 8 nucleotides agree with TRBD1. After removal of 5 bases from V and 3 bases from J, the junction contained 2 bases not matched to a gene. The CDR3 has 13 residues. Germline V gene lookup returns CDR1 MNHEY and CDR2 SVGAGI. CDR3 bases: TGTGCCAGCAGTAGACAGGGGTACACTGAAGCTTTCTTT. Residues: CASSRQGYTEAFF.

The chain uses TRBV6-5 and TRBJ2-7, with D possibly TRBD2 on 6 matching bases. Germline V gene lookup returns CDR1 MNHEY and CDR2 SVGAGI. Trimming pared 10 bases from V and 2 bases from J, leaving 15 bases between. The CDR3 extends over 13 amino acids. CDR3 amino acids: CATTGTAAYEQYF. CDR3 DNA sequence: TGTGCCACGACCGGGACTGCGGCCTACGAGCAGTACTTC.

This chain links TRBV24-1 with TRBJ2-1; 11 nucleotides line up with TRBD1. The CDR3 extends over 18 amino acids. The germline gives CDR1 KGHDR, CDR2 SFDVKD. Trimming took 3 bases from V and 7 from J; bases not matched to a gene: 13. Written as DNA, the CDR3 is TGTGCCACCAGTGATCCCATACAGGACAGGGGGCTAAGGAATGAGCAGTTCTTC. This translates into CATSDPIQDRGLRNEQFF.

The chain links TRBV28 to TRBJ2-1, with TRBD1 identical over 8 bases. This CDR3 spans 16 amino acids. The germline gives CDR1 MDHEN, CDR2 SYDVKM. With V trimmed by 1 base and J by 1 base, 3 bases remained unmatched. CDR3 sequence: CASSLYQGASYNEQFF. The CDR3 DNA sequence: TGTGCCAGCAGTTTATACCAGGGGGCTTCCTACAATGAGCAGTTCTTC. The whole variable domain, filled in from reference TRBV28 and TRBJ2-1, reads DVKVTQSSRYLVKRTGEKVFLECVQDMDHENMFWYRQDPGLGLRLIYFSYDVKMKEKGDIPEGYSVSREKKERFSLILESASTNQTSMYLCASSLYQGASYNEQFFGPGTRLTVL.

The CDR3: CASSLSSQQGIRAGYTF. The CDR3 coding sequence is TGTGCCAGCAGTTTATCGTCCCAACAGGGGATAAGGGCAGGCTACACCTTC. V is TRBV28 and J is TRBJ1-2, with TRBD1 matching 7 bases. V lost 1 base and J lost 8; bases outside the gene matches: 16. The CDR3 spans 17 residues. Per the germline V gene, CDR1 is MDHEN and CDR2 is SYDVKM.

This clone was seen a few times. The CDR3: CASRGSGTGGVSYNSPLHF. CDR3 bases: TGTGCCAGTAGAGGTAGTGGGACAGGGGGTGTCTCCTATAATTCACCCCTCCACTTT. This sequence joins TRBV19 and TRBJ1-6; 11 bases match TRBD1. This CDR3 is 19 amino acids long. Germline V gene sequence: CDR1 LNHDA, CDR2 SQIVND (reference sequence). The J segment lost 0 bases and the V segment lost 6 bases, leaving 10 bases of the junction unmatched.

V and J are TRBV6-6 and TRBJ2-3, with TRBD2 matching over 7 bases. The CDR3 length is 15 residues. Germline assignment: CDR1 MNHNY and CDR2 SVGAGI (reference sequence). V lost 5 bases and J lost 0; bases outside the gene matches: 5. Written as DNA, the CDR3 is TGTGCCAGCAGTGGCACTAGCGATAGCACAGATACGCAGTATTTT. It translates to CASSGTSDSTDTQYF.

The genes are TRBV6-5 and TRBJ1-5, with 8 bases that match TRBD1. V lost 6 bases to trimming and J lost 6 bases; unmatched junction nucleotides: 7. Germline CDR1 MNHEY, CDR2 SVGAGI. CDR3 length: 14 residues. CDR3 nucleotide sequence: TGTGCCAGCAGACAGGGGGGTATGAGTCAGCCCCAGCATTTT. This gives the protein CASRQGGMSQPQHF.

The chain carries TRBV30 and TRBJ1-4; D call uncertain. V dropped 8 bases and J dropped 8 bases, with 21 bases sitting between them. CDR3 size: 14 residues. The germline V gene has CDR1 GTSNPN and CDR2 SVGIG (reference sequence). The CDR3 sequence: CAVIRGGIGEKLFF. The CDR3 DNA sequence: TGTGCCGTCATTAGAGGAGGGATAGGCGAAAAACTGTTTTTT.

This sequence joins TRBV7-9 and TRBJ2-7; D ambiguous. Germline assignment: CDR1 SEHNR and CDR2 FQNEAQ (reference sequence). Trimming removed 4 bases from V and 3 bases from J, with 7 bases in between. The CDR3 totals 12 residues. CDR3 DNA: TGTGCCAGCAGCTCCTTTCGCTACGAGCAGTACTTC. It is translated as CASSSFRYEQYF.

The rearrangement uses TRBV7-9 and TRBJ1-5, with a possible D match to TRBD1 (6 bases). Germline lookup yields CDR1 SEHNR and CDR2 FQNEAQ (reference sequence). The CDR3 is made up of 17 amino acids. V dropped 5 bases and J dropped 7 bases, with 24 bases sitting between them. Written as DNA, the CDR3 is TGTGCCAGCAGCCGATGGACCGATGGGGGCTCCAGGCAGCCCCAGCATTTT. Its translation is CASSRWTDGGSRQPQHF.

The chain uses TRBV5-1 and TRBJ2-4, with TRBD1 matching 9 bases. This CDR3 contains 13 residues. Germline CDR1 reads SGHRS; CDR2 reads YFSETQ. V lost 3 bases, J lost 9 bases, and 4 bases stayed unmatched. CDR3 amino acids: CASSSQGAGIQYF. CDR3 sequence (DNA): TGCGCCAGCAGCTCACAGGGGGCTGGCATTCAGTACTTC.

The rearrangement joins TRBV4-3 to TRBJ1-2, with TRBD1 as a possible D gene (5 bases). Trimming took off 0 bases at V and 2 bases at J, with 10 bases between the two ends. Germline CDR1 and CDR2: LGHNA and YSLEER. The CDR3 extends over 15 amino acids. In nucleotides, the CDR3 is TGCGCCAGCAGCCAAGAGACAAGGGGAAACTATGGCTACACCTTC. Its translation: CASSQETRGNYGYTF.

This rearrangement joins TRBV3-1 (or the pseudogene TRBV3-2) to TRBJ2-7; D possibly corresponds to TRBD2 (5 bases). The ends were cut back, 2 bases at V and 2 bases at J, with 10 bases in the middle. CDR1 LGHDT and CDR2 YNNKEL come from the germline V gene (reference sequence). The CDR3 runs 14 residues. As DNA, the CDR3 is TGTGCCAGCAGCCAATACCAGCGGACCTACGAGCAGTACTTC. Its protein product is CASSQYQRTYEQYF.

The chain carries TRBV28 and TRBJ2-6; TRBD1 is a possible D gene (6 bases). The CDR3 covers 15 residues. The germline CDR1 and CDR2 sequences are MDHEN and SYDVKM. V lost 6 bases, J lost 2 bases, and 11 bases lay in between. The CDR3 loop is CASSPGVTGANVLTF. The CDR3 bases are TGTGCCAGCAGCCCAGGGGTAACTGGGGCCAACGTCCTGACTTTC.

A note on this clone: Other nucleotide sequences from this sample produce the same CDR3. J is TRBJ1-1 and V is TRBV28; 7 nucleotides agree with TRBD1. Germline trimming cut 8 bases from V and 0 bases from J; bases unmatched to any gene: 3. Germline V CDR1 and CDR2: MDHEN, SYDVKM. This CDR3 comprises 13 residues. The CDR3 DNA sequence: TGTGCCAGCCGTGGACAGGTGAACACTGAAGCTTTCTTT. Translating it yields CASRGQVNTEAFF.

Written as DNA, the CDR3 is TGTGCCACCAGTGATTCCGGGAAAACGAGCAATCAGCCCCAGCATTTT. It is translated as CATSDSGKTSNQPQHF. This chain links TRBV24-1 with TRBJ1-5; D call uncertain. This CDR3 region has 16 residues. In germline, CDR1 is KGHDR, CDR2 SFDVKD. Trimming pared 2 bases from V and 1 base from J, leaving 11 bases between.

The CDR3 loop is CASSETDTVNTEAFF. The CDR3 DNA reads as TGTGCCAGCAGTGAAACTGACACGGTGAACACTGAAGCTTTCTTT. The chain has TRBV6-1 and TRBJ1-1; no clear D. Trimming cost V 2 bases and J 0 bases, with 10 bases left between them. The CDR3 totals 15 residues. Germline-derived CDR1 and CDR2 are MNHNS and SASEGT.